This T cell receptor (beta chain) was sequenced in a study of cytomegalovirus exposure and HLA in healthy donors. Study conclusions and caveats: A later analysis linked a missense variant in DCLRE1C to the trimming of TCR beta V and J genes.

The PCR had 60 Vbeta and 13 Jbeta primers. Measured with immunoSEQ multiplex PCR; TCRdb has only the in-frame clones, and not every one. The sample has approximately 160,000 clones, about four fifths seen once; the top ten hold under 7.5%. The CDR3 covers 16 residues. With 3 bases clipped from V and 4 bases from J, the junction kept 5 bases outside the gene matches. Per germline, CDR1 KGHSH and CDR2 LQKENI. In the case of this clone: The antigen remains unidentified.

V gene TRBV18 combines with J gene TRBJ2-2, with 10 bases that match TRBD1. Sequenced: PBMCs. The source of this sequence is a man under 40 in good health and CMV-seropositive. CDR3 in amino acids: CASSPRTGGSTGELFF. CDR3 bases: TGTGCCAGCTCACCCCGGACAGGGGGAAGCACCGGGGAGCTGTTTTTT.